This T cell receptor beta chain was recovered during a study of cytomegalovirus exposure and HLA in healthy donors. Study-wide results and limits: There were a few CMV-associated chains whose specificity for CMV antigens was confirmed in vitro. The authors listed approximately 150 TCR beta chains as cytomegalovirus-associated.

This CDR3 has 16 amino acids. J lost 1 base, V lost 4 bases, and 7 bases had no gene match. Germline lookup yields CDR1 KGHSH and CDR2 LQKENI. For this clone: No antigen is known for it.

Profiled with immunoSEQ multiplex PCR; TCRdb holds only in-frame clones, not every one. The data hold around 150,000 clones, with around 80% observed a single time. The donors were members of the validation cohort comprising approximately 120 subjects, separate from the roughly 650-subject first cohort. The sequencing input was PBMCs. This chain connects TRBV18 to TRBJ2-1, with 7 bases matching TRBD1. This TCR derives from a man under 40 in good health and CMV-seropositive. The CDR3 sequence: CASSRTGTASYNEQFF. CDR3 DNA: TGTGCCAGCTCACGCACCGGGACAGCATCCTACAATGAGCAGTTCTTC.